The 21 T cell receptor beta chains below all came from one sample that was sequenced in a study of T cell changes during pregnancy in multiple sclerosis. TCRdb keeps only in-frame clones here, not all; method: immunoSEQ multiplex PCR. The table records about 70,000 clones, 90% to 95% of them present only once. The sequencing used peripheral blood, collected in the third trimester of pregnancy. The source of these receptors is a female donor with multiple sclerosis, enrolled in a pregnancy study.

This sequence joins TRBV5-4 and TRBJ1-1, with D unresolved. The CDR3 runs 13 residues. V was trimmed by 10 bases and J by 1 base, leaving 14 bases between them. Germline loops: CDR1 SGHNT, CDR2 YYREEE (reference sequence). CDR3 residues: CACPGKGNTEAFF. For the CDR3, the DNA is TGTGCCTGCCCCGGGAAAGGGAACACTGAAGCTTTCTTT.

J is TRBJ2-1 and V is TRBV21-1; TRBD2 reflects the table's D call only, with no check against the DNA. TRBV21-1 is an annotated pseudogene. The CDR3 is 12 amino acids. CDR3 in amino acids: CACGRLNNEQFF. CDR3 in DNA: TGTGCCTGCGGCCGGCTTAACAATGAGCAGTTCTTC.

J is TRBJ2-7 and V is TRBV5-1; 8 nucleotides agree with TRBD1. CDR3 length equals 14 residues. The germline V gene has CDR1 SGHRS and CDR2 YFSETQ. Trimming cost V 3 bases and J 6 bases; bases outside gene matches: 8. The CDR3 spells CASSSPQGASEQYF. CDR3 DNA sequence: TGCGCCAGCAGCTCCCCGCAGGGGGCGAGCGAGCAGTACTTC.

The CDR3 sequence is CASSPGAGGGEQFF. The CDR3 region has the DNA TGTGCCAGCTCACCAGGAGCGGGGGGGGGTGAGCAGTTCTTC. This sequence joins TRBV18 and TRBJ2-1; TRBD2 aligns across 10 bases. The CDR3 extends over 14 amino acids. Germline V lookup: CDR1 KGHSH, CDR2 LQKENI. V shed 2 bases and J 9 bases; nucleotides not matched to a gene: 4. The variable domain in full, with the rest retrieved from reference TRBV18 and TRBJ2-1, is NAGVMQNPRHLVRRRGQEARLRCSPMKGHSHVYWYRQLPEEGLKFMVYLQKENIIDESGMPKERFSAEFPKEGPSILRIQQVVRGDSAAYFCASSPGAGGGEQFFGPGTRLTVL.

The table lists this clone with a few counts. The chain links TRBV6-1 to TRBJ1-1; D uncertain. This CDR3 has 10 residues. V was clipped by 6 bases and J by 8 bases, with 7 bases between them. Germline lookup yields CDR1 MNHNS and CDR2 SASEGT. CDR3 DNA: TGTGCCAGCAGAGAGATCGAAGCTTTCTTT. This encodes CASREIEAFF.

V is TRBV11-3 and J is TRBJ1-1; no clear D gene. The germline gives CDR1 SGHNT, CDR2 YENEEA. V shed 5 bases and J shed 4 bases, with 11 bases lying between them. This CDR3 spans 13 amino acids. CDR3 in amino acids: CASSLTTGTEAFF. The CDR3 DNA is TGTGCCAGCAGCCTAACGACGGGCACTGAAGCTTTCTTT. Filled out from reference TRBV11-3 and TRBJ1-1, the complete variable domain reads EAGVVQSPRYKIIEKKQPVAFWCNPISGHNTLYWYLQNLGQGPELLIRYENEEAVDDSQLPKDRFSAERLKGVDSTLKIQPAELGDSAVYLCASSLTTGTEAFFGQGTRLTVV.

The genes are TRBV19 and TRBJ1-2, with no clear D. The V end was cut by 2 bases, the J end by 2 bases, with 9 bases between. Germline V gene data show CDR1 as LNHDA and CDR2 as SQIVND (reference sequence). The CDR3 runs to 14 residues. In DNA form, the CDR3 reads TGTGCCAGTAGTATAAGCCACGGGAACTATGGCTACACCTTC. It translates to CASSISHGNYGYTF. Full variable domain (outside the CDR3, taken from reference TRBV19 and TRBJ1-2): DGGITQSPKYLFRKEGQNVTLSCEQNLNHDAMYWYRQDPGQGLRLIYYSQIVNDFQKGDIAEGYSVSREKKESFPLTVTSAQKNPTAFYLCASSISHGNYGYTFGSGTRLTVV.

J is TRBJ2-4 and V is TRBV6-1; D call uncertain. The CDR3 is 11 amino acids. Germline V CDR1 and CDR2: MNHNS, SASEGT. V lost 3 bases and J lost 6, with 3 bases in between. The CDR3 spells CASSDRNIQYF. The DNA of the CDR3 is TGTGCCAGCAGTGACAGAAACATTCAGTACTTC.

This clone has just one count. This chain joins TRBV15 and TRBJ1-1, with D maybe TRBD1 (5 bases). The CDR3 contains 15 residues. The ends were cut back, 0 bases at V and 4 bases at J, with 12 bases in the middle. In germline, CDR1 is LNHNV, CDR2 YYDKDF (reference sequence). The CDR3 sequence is CATSRDSGVVTEAFF. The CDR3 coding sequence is TGTGCCACCAGCAGAGATTCGGGGGTGGTCACTGAAGCTTTCTTT.

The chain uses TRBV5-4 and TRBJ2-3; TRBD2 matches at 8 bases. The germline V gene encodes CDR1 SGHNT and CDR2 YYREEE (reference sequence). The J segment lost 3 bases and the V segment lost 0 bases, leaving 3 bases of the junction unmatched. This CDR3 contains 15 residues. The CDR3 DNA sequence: TGTGCCAGCAGCTTGGGGGGACTAGGGACAGATACGCAGTATTTT. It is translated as CASSLGGLGTDTQYF.

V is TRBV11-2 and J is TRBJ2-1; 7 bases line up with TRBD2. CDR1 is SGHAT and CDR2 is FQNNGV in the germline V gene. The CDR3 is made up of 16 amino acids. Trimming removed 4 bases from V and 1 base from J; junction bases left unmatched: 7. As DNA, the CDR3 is TGTGCCAGCAGCTCATTGGGGGGGTTTTCCTACAATGAGCAGTTCTTC. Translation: CASSSLGGFSYNEQFF.

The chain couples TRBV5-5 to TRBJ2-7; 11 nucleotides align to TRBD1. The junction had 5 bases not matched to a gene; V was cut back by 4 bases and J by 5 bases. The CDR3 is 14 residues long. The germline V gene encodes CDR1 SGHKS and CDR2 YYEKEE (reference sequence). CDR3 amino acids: CASSRTGGYDEQYF. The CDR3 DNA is TGTGCCAGCAGCCGGACAGGGGGCTACGACGAGCAGTACTTC.

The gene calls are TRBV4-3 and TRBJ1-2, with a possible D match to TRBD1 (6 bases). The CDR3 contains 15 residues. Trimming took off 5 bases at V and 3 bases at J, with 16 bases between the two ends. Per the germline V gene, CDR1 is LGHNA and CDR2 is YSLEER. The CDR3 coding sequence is TGCGCCAGCAGCTATACCGGGACACCGGACTATGGCTACACCTTC. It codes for CASSYTGTPDYGYTF.

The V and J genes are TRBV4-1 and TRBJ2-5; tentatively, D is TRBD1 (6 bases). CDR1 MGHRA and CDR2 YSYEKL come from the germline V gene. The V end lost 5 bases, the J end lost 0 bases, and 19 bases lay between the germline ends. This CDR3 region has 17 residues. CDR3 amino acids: CASSDNKGQAYQETQYF. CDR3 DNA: TGCGCCAGCAGCGATAACAAGGGACAAGCGTACCAAGAGACCCAGTACTTC.

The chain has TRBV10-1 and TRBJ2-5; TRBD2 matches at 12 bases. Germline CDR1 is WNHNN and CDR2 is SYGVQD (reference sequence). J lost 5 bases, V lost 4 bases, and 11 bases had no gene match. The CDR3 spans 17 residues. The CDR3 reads CASSGNLGLAGPETQYF. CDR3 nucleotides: TGCGCCAGCAGTGGGAACCTTGGACTAGCGGGACCGGAGACCCAGTACTTC.

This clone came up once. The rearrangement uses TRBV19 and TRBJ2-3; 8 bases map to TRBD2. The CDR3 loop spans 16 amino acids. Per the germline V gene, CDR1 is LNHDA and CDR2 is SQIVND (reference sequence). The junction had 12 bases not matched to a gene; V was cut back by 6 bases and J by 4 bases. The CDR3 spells CASRMRSGSVPDTQYF. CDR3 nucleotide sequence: TGTGCCAGTAGGATGAGAAGCGGGAGCGTTCCAGATACGCAGTATTTT. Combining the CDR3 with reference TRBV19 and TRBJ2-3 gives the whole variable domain DGGITQSPKYLFRKEGQNVTLSCEQNLNHDAMYWYRQDPGQGLRLIYYSQIVNDFQKGDIAEGYSVSREKKESFPLTVTSAQKNPTAFYLCASRMRSGSVPDTQYFGPGTRLTVL.

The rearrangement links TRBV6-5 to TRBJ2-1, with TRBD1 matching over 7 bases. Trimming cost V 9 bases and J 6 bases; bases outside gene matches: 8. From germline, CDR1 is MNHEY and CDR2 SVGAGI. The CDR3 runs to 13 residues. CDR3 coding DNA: TGTGCCAGTCGGGACAGCCTAGTCAATGAGCAGTTCTTC. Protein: CASRDSLVNEQFF.

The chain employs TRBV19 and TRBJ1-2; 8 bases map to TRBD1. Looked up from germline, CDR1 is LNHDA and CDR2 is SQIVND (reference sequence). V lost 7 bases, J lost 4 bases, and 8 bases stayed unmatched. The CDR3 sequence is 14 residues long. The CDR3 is CASTRGQGSYGYTF. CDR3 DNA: TGTGCCAGTACCAGGGGGCAAGGCTCCTATGGCTACACCTTC.

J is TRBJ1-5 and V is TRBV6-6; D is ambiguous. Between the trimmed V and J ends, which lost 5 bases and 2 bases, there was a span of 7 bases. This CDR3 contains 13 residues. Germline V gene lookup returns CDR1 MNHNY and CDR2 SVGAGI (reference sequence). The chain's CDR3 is CASSQVGNQPQHF. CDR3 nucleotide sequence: TGTGCCAGCAGTCAAGTAGGCAATCAGCCCCAGCATTTT.

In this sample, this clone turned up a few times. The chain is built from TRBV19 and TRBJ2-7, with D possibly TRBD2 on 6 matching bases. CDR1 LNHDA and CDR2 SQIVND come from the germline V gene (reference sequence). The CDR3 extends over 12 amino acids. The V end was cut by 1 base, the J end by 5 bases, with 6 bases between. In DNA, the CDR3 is TGTGCCAGTAGTATAGCGGGAGACGAGCAGTACTTC. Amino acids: CASSIAGDEQYF. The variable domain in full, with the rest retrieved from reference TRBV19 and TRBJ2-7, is DGGITQSPKYLFRKEGQNVTLSCEQNLNHDAMYWYRQDPGQGLRLIYYSQIVNDFQKGDIAEGYSVSREKKESFPLTVTSAQKNPTAFYLCASSIAGDEQYFGPGTRLTVT.

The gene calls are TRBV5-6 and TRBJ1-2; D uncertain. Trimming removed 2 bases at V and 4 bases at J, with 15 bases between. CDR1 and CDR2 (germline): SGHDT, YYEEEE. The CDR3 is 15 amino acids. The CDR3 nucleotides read TGTGCCAGCAGCTTCGGGATGGGGTATGTCTATGGCTACACCTTC. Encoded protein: CASSFGMGYVYGYTF.